A single sample gave rise to the 2 T cell receptor beta chains below, sequenced in a study of regulatory T cells in long-lasting Graves disease (dated by TCRdb to the early 2020s). Per the publication, the time point label means: newly diagnosed GD, antithyroid drugs for less than 3 months. For both TCR sequencing and RNA sequencing, RNA was extracted from PBMCs using TRIzol. Receptor libraries were prepared by multiplex PCR. The data were produced on an Illumina HiSeq 4000. TCR beta libraries were built with iRepertoire HTBI primers and Arm-PCR amplification of CDR3 regions. The public reads were run again by TCRdb, first through fastp at Q25 and then through MiXCR, and only productive beta chains were kept. Under each unique CDR3 protein, matching rows form one entry showing the most common genes and DNA. This sample comprises some 450,000 distinct CDR3 sequences, over 15% of them detected only once. Around 10% of the sample goes to the ten largest clones.

The same sample was also used in a study of T cells in Graves' hyperthyroidism and ophthalmopathy.

Sequenced here: peripheral blood mononuclear cells (PBMCs), sampled at new diagnosis, from a patient treated with antithyroid drugs. The receptors were sampled from a woman in her twenties or thirties with Graves disease. Donor details come from another sample of the same person, matched by shared clones.

This clonotype was seen many times. The chain has TRBV6-2 or TRBV6-3 and TRBJ2-1; D is unclear. The CDR3 consists of 18 residues. CDR1 and CDR2 from the germline V gene are MNHEY and SVGEGT. Trimming took 4 bases from V and 0 from J, leaving 19 bases between them. The CDR3 DNA reads as TGTGCCAGCAGTTTTCCCCCTCGGGCAGGTGGCTCCTACAATGAGCAGTTCTTC. Amino acid sequence: CASSFPPRAGGSYNEQFF.

V is TRBV27 and J is TRBJ1-1, with 8 nucleotides matching TRBD1. Trimming at V came to 2 bases and at J to 1 base, leaving 12 bases not matched to a gene. Germline CDR1 MNHEY, CDR2 SMNVEV (reference sequence). The CDR3 sequence is 18 residues long. CDR3: CASSLTRDRRDPNTEAFF. The CDR3 nucleotides read TGTGCCAGCAGTTTAACCCGGGACAGGAGGGACCCGAACACTGAAGCTTTCTTT.